These T cell receptor beta chains were read from a single sample in a study of T cell responses to AZD1222 COVID-19 vaccine. The assay was immunoSEQ multiplex PCR, and TCRdb's table has in-frame clones only and misses some. Of some 130,000 clones in the sample, about 91% were seen once. Here the sequenced sample was peripheral blood, taken 28 days after the second AZD1222 dose. These receptors were taken from an adult who received the AZD1222 COVID-19 vaccine. CDR3s include the opening cysteine and the closing phenylalanine or tryptophan. D genes are given only for firm matches. Size values are once, few and many counts, or a class for expanded clones, and some rows have none.

v_call	j_call	clone_size	d_call	cdr3_nt	cdr3_aa
TRBV6-2/TRBV6-3	TRBJ2-1	-	TRBD2	TGTGCCAGCAGTTACCCCCGACTAGCGGACTACAATGAGCAGTTCTTC	CASSYPRLADYNEQFF
TRBV13	TRBJ2-1	-	TRBD1	TGTGCCAGCAGCTTCGACAGGGGGCCCTACAATGAGCAGTTCTTC	CASSFDRGPYNEQFF
TRBV10-1	TRBJ1-2	few	-	TGCGCCAGCATTCGAATGAGCTACACCTTC	CASIRMSYTF
TRBV5-1	TRBJ1-5	-	TRBD1	TGCGCCAGCAGCTTGGGGGGACAGGGGGCAGGTCAGCCCCAGCATTTT	CASSLGGQGAGQPQHF
TRBV14	TRBJ2-3	-	TRBD2	TGTGCCAGCAGCCTAACCGTGGGAGGGTATTTCGCAGATACGCAGTATTTT	CASSLTVGGYFADTQYF
TRBV5-1	TRBJ1-3	-	-	TGCGCCAGCCAGAGCTCTACTTCTGGAAACACCATATATTTT	CASQSSTSGNTIYF
TRBV6-2/TRBV6-3	TRBJ2-2	-	TRBD2	TGTGCCAGCAGTAAGGGACTAGATAACGGGGAGCTGTTTTTT	CASSKGLDNGELFF
TRBV19	TRBJ2-5	-	TRBD2	TGTGCCAGTAGTATAGGTTTGCGGGGGGGCCGGGAGACCCAGTACTTC	CASSIGLRGGRETQYF
TRBV5-1	TRBJ2-7	-	-	TGCGCCAGCAGCCAAAATTACGAGCAGTACTTC	CASSQNYEQYF
TRBV2	TRBJ1-5	-	TRBD1	TGTGCCAGCAGTGGTACAGGGGCAAATCAGCCCCAGCATTTT	CASSGTGANQPQHF
TRBV12-3/TRBV12-4	TRBJ1-5	-	-	TGTGCCAGCACTCCCAGGGCCAATCAGCCCCAGCATTTT	CASTPRANQPQHF
TRBV5-1	TRBJ2-1	few	TRBD2	TGCGCCAGCAGCATTTTAGCGGGGGGGTCCAATGAGCAGTTCTTC	CASSILAGGSNEQFF
TRBV2	TRBJ1-6	-	-	TGTGCCAGCACATCCGGGCCCTCGGGGAATTCACCCCTCCACTTT	CASTSGPSGNSPLHF
TRBV5-1	TRBJ1-2	-	TRBD1	TGCGCCAGCAGCTTGACCGGGACAGGGGGCCAGGGCTACACCTTC	CASSLTGTGGQGYTF
TRBV2	TRBJ1-1	-	TRBD1	TGTGCCAGCAGCCTACAGGGGGTGAACACTGAAGCTTTCTTT	CASSLQGVNTEAFF
TRBV7-8	TRBJ2-7	once	-	TGTGCCAGCGGACCCTATGGGGGGCTTAACGAGCAGTACTTC	CASGPYGGLNEQYF
TRBV30	TRBJ1-6	many	-	TGTGCCTGGAAGGATGATTCACCCCTCCACTTT	CAWKDDSPLHF
TRBV21-1	TRBJ2-5	-	-	TGTGCCAGCAGCAAAGCGCTTCCGGGAATGGAGACCCAGTACTTC	CASSKALPGMETQYF
TRBV3-1/TRBV3-2	TRBJ1-2	-	-	TGTGCCAGCAGCCACCCATTTCCGGATTTC	CASSHPFPDF
TRBV30	TRBJ2-2	-	TRBD1	TGTGCCTGGAGTGTAAGGACAGGGGGTGTAATCGGGGAGCTGTTTTTT	CAWSVRTGGVIGELFF
TRBV15	TRBJ1-1	-	TRBD1	TGTGCCACCGGAACAGGGGGCCTCCCGAACACTGAAGCTTTCTTT	CATGTGGLPNTEAFF
TRBV18	TRBJ1-4	-	-	TGTGCCAGCTCACCAGGAGGGGGTACCGGAGAAAAACTGTTTTTT	CASSPGGGTGEKLFF
TRBV11-1	TRBJ2-3	-	TRBD2	TGTGCCAGCAGACGCGGGACTAGCGGGAAAGATACGCAGTATTTT	CASRRGTSGKDTQYF
TRBV7-6	TRBJ2-2	-	-	TGTGCCAGCAGCCAAAGGGGCGGATTCCCCAATCCCGGGGAGCTGTTTTTT	CASSQRGGFPNPGELFF
TRBV2	TRBJ1-2	-	TRBD1	TGTGCCAGCAGTGGCCAGGGGGAGGGTGGCTACACCTTC	CASSGQGEGGYTF
TRBV19	TRBJ1-5	-	-	TGTGCCAGTAGGCCTAGAGGGCAGGGCAATCAGCCCCAGCATTTT	CASRPRGQGNQPQHF
TRBV5-8	TRBJ1-5	-	-	TGTGCCAGCAGCTTGGACCTTGGAGAGGGTCAGCCCCAGCATTTT	CASSLDLGEGQPQHF
TRBV7-8	TRBJ1-2	-	TRBD1	TGTGCCAGCAGCTACACACAGGGGGCGCCTGGCTACACCTTC	CASSYTQGAPGYTF
TRBV12-5	TRBJ2-6	-	TRBD1	TGTGCTAGTGGTTTGTCATCCGGGACAGGGGGCTCTGGGGCCAACGTCCTGACTTTC	CASGLSSGTGGSGANVLTF
TRBV10-3	TRBJ1-3	-	-	TGTGCCATCAGTCATCAACCGACAGACTCTGGAAACACCATATATTTT	CAISHQPTDSGNTIYF
TRBV20-1	TRBJ2-7	-	-	TGCAGTGCCGCCGGAGCCCACGAGCAGTACTTC	CSAAGAHEQYF
TRBV10-2	TRBJ2-1	-	TRBD1	TGCGCCAGCAGTCAGGACAGGGGGAAGTTCTTC	CASSQDRGKFF
TRBV13	TRBJ1-1	-	TRBD1	TGTGCCAGCAGCTCGGCCCTTTGGACAGGGCCTGAAGCTTTCTTT	CASSSALWTGPEAFF
TRBV12-3/TRBV12-4	TRBJ2-2	once	-	TGTGCCAGCATAGGGGCCGGGGAGCTGTTTTTT	CASIGAGELFF
TRBV7-3	TRBJ2-1	-	TRBD1	TGTGCCAGCAGCTTAAGAGGACAGGGAAGTCACAATGAGCAGTTCTTC	CASSLRGQGSHNEQFF
TRBV6-5	TRBJ1-5	-	-	TGTGCCAGCAGTTCCGGTAGCAATCAGCCCCAGCATTTT	CASSSGSNQPQHF
TRBV6-5	TRBJ1-2	-	TRBD1	TGTGCCAGCAAAGAGGGGGCGGTAAACTATGGCTACACCTTC	CASKEGAVNYGYTF
TRBV30	TRBJ1-1	-	TRBD1	TGTGCCTGGAGGGGACAGATTATGAACACTGAAGCTTTCTTT	CAWRGQIMNTEAFF
TRBV7-2	TRBJ2-1	once	-	TGTGCCAGCTGGGCGGCGGCAGGGGACACTTACAATGAGCAGTTCTTC	CASWAAAGDTYNEQFF
TRBV6-2/TRBV6-3	TRBJ1-5	-	TRBD1	TGTGCCAGCAGTGGACAGGGTTTGAACAATCAGCCCCAGCATTTT	CASSGQGLNNQPQHF
TRBV10-1	TRBJ2-5	-	-	TGCGCCAGCAGTGAGGCTAGGGGAGAGACCCAGTACTTC	CASSEARGETQYF
TRBV2	TRBJ1-3	-	-	TGTGCCAGCACCCAAGAGAGCAACTCTGGAAACACCATATATTTT	CASTQESNSGNTIYF
TRBV5-1	TRBJ1-3	-	-	TGCGCCAGCAGCCTCGGGAACTCTGGAAACACCATATATTTT	CASSLGNSGNTIYF
TRBV28	TRBJ2-2	-	-	TGTGCCAGCAGCATAGGGGGAGAGGCCGGGGAGCTGTTTTTT	CASSIGGEAGELFF
TRBV5-1	TRBJ2-2	-	TRBD2	TGCGCCAGCAGCTTGGAGACTAGCGGCACCGGGGAGCTGTTTTTT	CASSLETSGTGELFF
TRBV6-1	TRBJ2-3	few	TRBD2	TGTGCCAGCAGTGAAACGGGGGGGGAGGATACGCAGTATTTT	CASSETGGEDTQYF
TRBV2	TRBJ1-1	-	-	TGTGCCAGCAGGGCACCAAGGAACACTGAAGCTTTCTTT	CASRAPRNTEAFF
TRBV7-9	TRBJ2-1	-	TRBD2	TGTGCCAGCAGCCGGACCGGTTCAGCGGGAGGGCACAATGAGCAGTTCTTC	CASSRTGSAGGHNEQFF
TRBV18	TRBJ1-2	-	-	TGTGCCAGCTCGCCTACGCGTTCAGGGCAGCCCCACACCTTC	CASSPTRSGQPHTF
TRBV11-2	TRBJ1-5	-	TRBD1	TGTGCCAGCAGCTTAGATCTGGGCAGGGGGACGCATTTT	CASSLDLGRGTHF
TRBV29-1	TRBJ2-5	once	-	TGCAGCGTTGGTGCCAGCGTAGGGGAGACCCAGTACTTC	CSVGASVGETQYF
TRBV5-1	TRBJ1-1	-	-	TGCGCCAGCAGCTTGAAGTCTGACCAGATGAACACTGAAGCTTTCTTT	CASSLKSDQMNTEAFF
TRBV19	TRBJ2-5	-	TRBD2	TGTGCCAGTAGTACCTCCGGGGCTAGCGGGAACCAAGAGACCCAGTACTTC	CASSTSGASGNQETQYF
TRBV28	TRBJ1-2	once	-	TGTGCCAGCAGTTTAGGGGGGGGGCCTGTTCTCTATGGCTACACCTTC	CASSLGGGPVLYGYTF